This T cell receptor beta chain was recovered during a study of long-term antiretroviral therapy in people with HIV. Study conclusions and caveats: Clones that had undergone expansion before ART prevailed in the repertoire throughout all time points.

Looked up from germline, CDR1 is SGDLS and CDR2 is YYNGEE. V lost 3 bases to trimming and J lost 3 bases, with 18 bases between them. The CDR3 totals 16 residues. Researchers ran immunoSEQ v3.0 at survey level. Measured with immunoSEQ multiplex PCR; TCRdb has only the in-frame clones, and not every one. The sample yields 20,000 to 25,000 clones, 65% to 85% seen once. In regard to this clone: Its target is not known.

This material consisted of unsorted PBMCs, taken 3 years after starting antiretroviral therapy. The chain is built from TRBV9 and TRBJ1-1; possible D gene TRBD1, 6 bases. The source is a man aged 18 to 35 with HIV. CDR3 amino acids: CASSGDSWGRDTEAFF. The DNA of the CDR3 is TGTGCCAGCAGCGGCGACTCCTGGGGGCGCGACACTGAAGCTTTCTTT. Variable domain in full (rest from reference TRBV9 and TRBJ1-1): DSGVTQTPKHLITATGQRVTLRCSPRSGDLSVYWYQQSLDQGLQFLIQYYNGEERAKGNILERFSAQQFPDLHSELNLSSLELGDSALYFCASSGDSWGRDTEAFFGQGTRLTVV.